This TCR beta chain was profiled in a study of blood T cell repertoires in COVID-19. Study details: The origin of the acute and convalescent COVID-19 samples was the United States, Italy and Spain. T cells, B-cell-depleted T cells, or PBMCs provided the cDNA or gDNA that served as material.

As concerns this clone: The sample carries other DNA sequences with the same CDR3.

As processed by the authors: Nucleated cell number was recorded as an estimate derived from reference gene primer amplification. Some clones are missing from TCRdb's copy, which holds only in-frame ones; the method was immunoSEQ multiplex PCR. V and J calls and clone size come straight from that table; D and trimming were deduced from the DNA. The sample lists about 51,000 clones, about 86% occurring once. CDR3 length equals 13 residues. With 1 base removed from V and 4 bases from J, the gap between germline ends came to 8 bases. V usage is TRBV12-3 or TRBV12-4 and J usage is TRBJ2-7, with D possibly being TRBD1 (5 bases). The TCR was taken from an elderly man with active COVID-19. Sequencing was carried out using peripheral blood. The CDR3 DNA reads TGTGCCAGCAGTTTAGGGCAGGGTTACGAGCAGTACTTC. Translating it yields CASSLGQGYEQYF.